Presented here are 12 T cell receptor beta chains from one specimen sequenced in a study of blood T cell repertoires in COVID-19. TCRdb keeps only in-frame clones here, not all; method: immunoSEQ multiplex PCR. The data hold about 59,000 clones, with more than 75% observed a single time. Sequenced: peripheral blood. These receptors originate from an older man with acute or convalescent COVID-19.

The rearrangement uses TRBV25-1 and TRBJ2-7; possibly TRBD2 for D (5 bases). This CDR3 contains 15 residues. V was shortened by 3 bases and J by 0 bases, with 12 bases between the two germline ends. Germline loops: CDR1 MGHDK, CDR2 SYGVNS. The CDR3 region has the DNA TGTGCCAGCAGTGACACGGGATCCCTCTCCTACGAGCAGTACTTC. Its translation: CASSDTGSLSYEQYF.

The rearrangement uses TRBV27 and TRBJ2-1; 11 nucleotides agree with TRBD1. Germline-derived CDR1 and CDR2 are MNHEY and SMNVEV (reference sequence). This CDR3 is built from 15 residues. V was clipped by 0 bases and J by 9 bases; unmatched bases: 4. This CDR3 reads CASSLSGQGAGEQFF. The CDR3 DNA is TGTGCCAGCAGTTTATCCGGACAGGGGGCAGGTGAGCAGTTCTTC.

The V and J genes are TRBV14 and TRBJ1-1; 8 bases match TRBD1. Germline lookup yields CDR1 SGHDN and CDR2 FVKESK. The trim removed 4 bases at V and 10 bases at J, leaving 14 bases unmatched. The length of the CDR3 is 15 residues. In DNA form, the CDR3 reads TGTGCCAGCAGCCCAGGGGGCTTTTGGGGGCAAGGAGCTTTCTTT. Amino acids: CASSPGGFWGQGAFF.

The rearrangement links TRBV2 to TRBJ1-2; unclear D gene. V was clipped by 4 bases and J by 7 bases, with 13 bases between them. Germline V gives CDR1 SNHLY, CDR2 FYNNEI. The CDR3 has 13 residues. This CDR3 is CASSARTKGGYTF. The CDR3 DNA is TGTGCCAGCAGTGCGAGGACTAAGGGTGGCTACACCTTC. Together with reference TRBV2 and TRBJ1-2, the CDR3 gives the full variable domain: EPEVTQTPSHQVTQMGQEVILRCVPISNHLYFYWYRQILGQKVEFLVSFYNNEISEKSEIFDDQFSVERPDGSNFTLKIRSTKLEDSAMYFCASSARTKGGYTFGSGTRLTVV.

The chain is built from TRBV5-1 and TRBJ2-1; no reliable D call. Between the trimmed V and J ends, which lost 2 bases and 0 bases, there was a span of 9 bases. The V gene's germline CDR1 is SGHRS and CDR2 YFSETQ. The CDR3 contains 15 residues. The CDR3, as DNA: TGCGCCAGCAGCTTTACATCCTCCTCCTACAATGAGCAGTTCTTC. Translation gives CASSFTSSSYNEQFF. The full variable domain, completed using reference TRBV5-1 and TRBJ2-1, is KAGVTQTPRYLIKTRGQQVTLSCSPISGHRSVSWYQQTPGQGLQFLFEYFSETQRNKGNFPGRFSGRQFSNSRSEMNVSTLELGDSALYLCASSFTSSSYNEQFFGPGTRLTVL.

The rearrangement links TRBV10-2 to TRBJ1-5, with D possibly TRBD1 on 5 matching bases. Germline V CDR1 and CDR2: WSHSY, SAAADI. The CDR3 runs 16 residues. The V end was cut by 0 bases, the J end by 6 bases, with 15 bases between. The chain's CDR3 is CASSESRVGVGQPQHF. Here the CDR3 DNA reads TGCGCCAGCAGTGAGTCGAGAGTAGGGGTTGGTCAGCCCCAGCATTTT.

The V gene is TRBV27, the J gene TRBJ1-1; D gene uncertain. This CDR3 region has 12 residues. V lost 2 bases and J lost 6, with 7 bases in between. CDR1 and CDR2 from the germline V gene are MNHEY and SMNVEV (reference sequence). The DNA of the CDR3 is TGTGCCAGCAGTTTACCCAATTCTGAAGCTTTCTTT. It encodes CASSLPNSEAFF.

The chain employs TRBV7-2 and TRBJ2-1; TRBD2 aligns across 7 bases. The CDR3 length is 12 residues. From germline, CDR1 is SGHTA and CDR2 FQGNSA. V was pared by 5 bases and J by 7 bases, with 2 bases of the junction left unmatched. The chain's CDR3 is CASSRTRNEQFF. The DNA of the CDR3 is TGTGCCAGCAGCAGGACTAGGAATGAGCAGTTCTTC. The entire variable domain, with the rest obtained from reference TRBV7-2 and TRBJ2-1, is as follows: GAGVSQSPSNKVTEKGKDVELRCDPISGHTALYWYRQSLGQGLEFLIYFQGNSAPDKSGLPSDRFSAERTGGSVSTLTIQRTQQEDSAVYLCASSRTRNEQFFGPGTRLTVL.

V gene TRBV11-2 combines with J gene TRBJ2-3; D is undetermined. The CDR3 loop spans 14 amino acids. Trimming cost V 0 bases and J 1 base, with 5 bases left between them. The germline gives CDR1 SGHAT, CDR2 FQNNGV. In DNA form, the CDR3 reads TGTGCCAGCAGCTTAGATCGGGGCACAGATACGCAGTATTTT. As protein: CASSLDRGTDTQYF.

The chain links TRBV28 to TRBJ1-2; TRBD1 might be the D (5 bases). The CDR3 covers 14 residues. Germline CDR1 and CDR2: MDHEN and SYDVKM. V gave up 6 bases and J gave up 2 bases, with 13 bases separating them. The DNA for the CDR3 is TGTGCCAGCAGCTCAAGTAGGGGAAACTATGGCTACACCTTC. Amino acids: CASSSSRGNYGYTF.

The chain employs TRBV5-4 and TRBJ2-5; 8 nucleotides line up with TRBD1. The CDR3 length is 15 residues. Per germline, CDR1 SGHNT and CDR2 YYREEE (reference sequence). Unmatched junction bases numbered 4, after V lost 3 bases and J lost 0 bases. The CDR3, as DNA: TGTGCCAGCAGCTCAAACAGGGGGTACCAAGAGACCCAGTACTTC. It is translated as CASSSNRGYQETQYF.

The chain has TRBV19 and TRBJ1-2, with 9 bases that match TRBD1. V was pared by 5 bases and J by 3 bases, with 4 bases of the junction left unmatched. CDR1 and CDR2 from the germline V gene are LNHDA and SQIVND (reference sequence). The CDR3 has 14 residues. CDR3 region: CASSLTGGDYGYTF. The CDR3 DNA reads TGTGCCAGTAGTTTGACAGGGGGAGACTATGGCTACACCTTC.